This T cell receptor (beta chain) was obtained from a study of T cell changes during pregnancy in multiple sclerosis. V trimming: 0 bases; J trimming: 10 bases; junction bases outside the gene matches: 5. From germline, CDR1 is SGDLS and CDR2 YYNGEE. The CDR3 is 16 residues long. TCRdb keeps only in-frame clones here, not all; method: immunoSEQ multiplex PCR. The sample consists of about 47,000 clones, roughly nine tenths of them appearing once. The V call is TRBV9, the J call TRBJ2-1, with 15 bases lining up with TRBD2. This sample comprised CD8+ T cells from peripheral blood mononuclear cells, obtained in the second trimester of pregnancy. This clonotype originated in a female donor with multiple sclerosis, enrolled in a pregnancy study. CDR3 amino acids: CASSVEGTSGGREQFF. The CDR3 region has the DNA TGTGCCAGCAGCGTAGAGGGGACTAGCGGGGGGCGGGAGCAGTTCTTC. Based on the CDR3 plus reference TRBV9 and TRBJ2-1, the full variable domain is DSGVTQTPKHLITATGQRVTLRCSPRSGDLSVYWYQQSLDQGLQFLIQYYNGEERAKGNILERFSAQQFPDLHSELNLSSLELGDSALYFCASSVEGTSGGREQFFGPGTRLTVL.